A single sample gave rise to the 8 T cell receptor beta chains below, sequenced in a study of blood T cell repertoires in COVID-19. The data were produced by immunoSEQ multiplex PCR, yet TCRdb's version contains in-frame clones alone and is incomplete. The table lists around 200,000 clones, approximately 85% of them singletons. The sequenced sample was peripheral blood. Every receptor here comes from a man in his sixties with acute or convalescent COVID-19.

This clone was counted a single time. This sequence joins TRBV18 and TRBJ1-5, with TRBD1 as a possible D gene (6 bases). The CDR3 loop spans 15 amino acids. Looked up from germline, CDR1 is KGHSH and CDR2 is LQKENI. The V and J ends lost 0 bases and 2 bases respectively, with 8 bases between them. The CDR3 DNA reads TGTGCCAGCTCACCACCGGGGGCCGGCAATCAGCCCCAGCATTTT. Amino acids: CASSPPGAGNQPQHF.

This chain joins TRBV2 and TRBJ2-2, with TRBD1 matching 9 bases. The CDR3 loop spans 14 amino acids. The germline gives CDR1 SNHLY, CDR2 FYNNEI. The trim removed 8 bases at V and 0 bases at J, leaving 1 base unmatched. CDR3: CASRDRANTGELFF. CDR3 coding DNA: TGTGCCAGCCGGGACAGGGCGAACACCGGGGAGCTGTTTTTT.

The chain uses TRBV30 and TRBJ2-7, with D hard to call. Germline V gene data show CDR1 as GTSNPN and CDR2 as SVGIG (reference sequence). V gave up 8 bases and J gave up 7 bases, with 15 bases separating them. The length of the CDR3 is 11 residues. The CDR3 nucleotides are TGTGCCGTGTTAGCTCCTAGTGAGCAGTACTTC. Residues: CAVLAPSEQYF. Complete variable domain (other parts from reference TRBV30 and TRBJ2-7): SQTIHQWPATLVQPVGSPLSLECTVEGTSNPNLYWYRQAAGRGLQLLFYSVGIGQISSEVPQNLSASRPQDRQFILSSKKLLLSDSGFYLCAVLAPSEQYFGPGTRLTVT.

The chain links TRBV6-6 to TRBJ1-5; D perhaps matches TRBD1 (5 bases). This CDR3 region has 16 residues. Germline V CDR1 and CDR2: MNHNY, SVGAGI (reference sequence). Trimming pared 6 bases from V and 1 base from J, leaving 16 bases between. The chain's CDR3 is CASSRDSLHSNQPQHF. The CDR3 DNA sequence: TGTGCCAGCAGCCGTGACAGCCTCCACAGCAATCAGCCCCAGCATTTT.

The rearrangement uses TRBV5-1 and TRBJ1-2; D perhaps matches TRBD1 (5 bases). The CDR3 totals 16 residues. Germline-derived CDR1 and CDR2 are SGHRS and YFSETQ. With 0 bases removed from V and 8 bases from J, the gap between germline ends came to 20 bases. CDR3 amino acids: CASSLGDSYPTGGYTF. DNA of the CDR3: TGCGCCAGCAGCTTGGGTGACAGTTACCCCACGGGCGGCTACACCTTC.

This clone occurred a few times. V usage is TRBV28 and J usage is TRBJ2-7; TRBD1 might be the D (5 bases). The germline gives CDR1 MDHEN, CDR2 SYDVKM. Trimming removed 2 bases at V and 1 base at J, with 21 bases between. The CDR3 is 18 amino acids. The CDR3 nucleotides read TGTGCCAGCAGTTTAAAGGGGTATCCGGGTATAGGGTCCTACGAGCAGTACTTC. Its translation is CASSLKGYPGIGSYEQYF. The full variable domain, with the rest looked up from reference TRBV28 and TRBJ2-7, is DVKVTQSSRYLVKRTGEKVFLECVQDMDHENMFWYRQDPGLGLRLIYFSYDVKMKEKGDIPEGYSVSREKKERFSLILESASTNQTSMYLCASSLKGYPGIGSYEQYFGPGTRLTVT.

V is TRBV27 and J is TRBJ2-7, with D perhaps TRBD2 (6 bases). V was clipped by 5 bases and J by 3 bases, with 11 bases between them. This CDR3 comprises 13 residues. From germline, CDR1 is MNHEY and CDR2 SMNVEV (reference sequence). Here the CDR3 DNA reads TGTGCCAGCAGTCCCTCGGGGGACTACGAGCAGTACTTC. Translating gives CASSPSGDYEQYF.

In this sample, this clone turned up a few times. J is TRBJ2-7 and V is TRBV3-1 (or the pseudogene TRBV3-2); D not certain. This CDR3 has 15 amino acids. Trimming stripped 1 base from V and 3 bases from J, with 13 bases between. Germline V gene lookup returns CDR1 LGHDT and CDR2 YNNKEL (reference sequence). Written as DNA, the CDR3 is TGTGCCAGCAGCCAAGCCGGGTCCAGAATCTACGAGCAGTACTTC. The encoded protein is CASSQAGSRIYEQYF.